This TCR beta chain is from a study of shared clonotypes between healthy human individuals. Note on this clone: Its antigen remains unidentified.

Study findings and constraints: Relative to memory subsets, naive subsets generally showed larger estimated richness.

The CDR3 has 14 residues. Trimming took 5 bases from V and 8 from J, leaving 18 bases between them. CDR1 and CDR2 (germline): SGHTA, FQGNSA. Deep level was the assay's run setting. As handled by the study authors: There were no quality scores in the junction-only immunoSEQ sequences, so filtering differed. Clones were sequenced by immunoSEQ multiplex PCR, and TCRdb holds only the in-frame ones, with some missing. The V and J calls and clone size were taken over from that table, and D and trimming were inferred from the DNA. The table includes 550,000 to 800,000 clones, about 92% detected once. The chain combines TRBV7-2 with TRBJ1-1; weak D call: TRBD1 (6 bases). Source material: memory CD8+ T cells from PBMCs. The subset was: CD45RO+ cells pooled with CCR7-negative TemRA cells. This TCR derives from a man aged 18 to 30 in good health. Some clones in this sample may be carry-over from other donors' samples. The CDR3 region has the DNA TGTGCCAGCAGCCCCTCAGTGCGGACAGAAGAAGCTTTCTTT. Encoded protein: CASSPSVRTEEAFF.